These 14 T cell receptor beta chains were sequenced from one sample in a study of blood T cell repertoires in COVID-19. The data were produced by immunoSEQ multiplex PCR, yet TCRdb's version contains in-frame clones alone and is incomplete. The table has 250,000 or so clones, 65% to 85% seen once; the top ten hold 5.5%. The sequenced sample was peripheral blood. All receptors come from a human donor in a cohort sampled during active COVID-19.

V is TRBV20-1 and J is TRBJ2-2; 7 nucleotides match TRBD1. V shed 3 bases, J shed 1 base, and the junction held 2 bases outside the gene matches. Germline V CDR1 and CDR2: DFQATT, SNEGSKA (reference sequence). The CDR3 consists of 14 residues. This CDR3 is CSASWTGNTGELFF. DNA for the CDR3: TGCAGTGCTAGTTGGACAGGGAACACCGGGGAGCTGTTTTTT.

This clone was picked up a small number of times. The V call is TRBV6-5, the J call TRBJ2-2; D unresolved. This CDR3 is built from 12 residues. In germline, CDR1 is MNHEY, CDR2 SVGAGI. Trimming took off 5 bases at V and 6 bases at J, with 7 bases between the two ends. The CDR3 DNA follows: TGTGCCAGCAGTCTCTATTCCGGGGAGCTGTTTTTT. This codes for CASSLYSGELFF.

This chain joins TRBV27 and TRBJ1-1; unclear D gene. Germline V lookup: CDR1 MNHEY, CDR2 SMNVEV (reference sequence). The CDR3 runs 13 residues. V was pared by 5 bases and J by 1 base, with 8 bases between. This chain's CDR3 is CASSQSTNTEAFF. The CDR3 nucleotides read TGTGCCAGCAGTCAAAGCACGAACACTGAAGCTTTCTTT.

The chain combines TRBV18 with TRBJ2-5; maybe TRBD1 (5 bases). The CDR3 is 15 residues long. The germline gives CDR1 KGHSH, CDR2 LQKENI. Trimming took off 2 bases at V and 5 bases at J, with 15 bases between the two ends. CDR3 in amino acids: CASSPKGREDETQYF. CDR3 bases: TGTGCCAGCTCACCAAAAGGCAGGGAAGACGAGACCCAGTACTTC.

The table lists this clone with a few counts. The rearrangement joins TRBV6-4 to TRBJ1-5; 7 bases align to TRBD1. The V gene end was trimmed by 4 bases and the J gene end by 5 bases; junction bases not matched to a gene: 14. Germline V CDR1 and CDR2: MRHNA, SNTAGT. CDR3 length: 17 residues. The CDR3 spells CASSGQGQVGGDQPQHF. CDR3 sequence (DNA): TGTGCCAGCAGTGGACAGGGTCAAGTGGGGGGTGATCAGCCCCAGCATTTT.

The chain is built from TRBV30 and TRBJ1-1; 9 nucleotides line up with TRBD1. This CDR3 has 15 amino acids. V gave up 2 bases and J gave up 4 bases; unmatched junction bases: 8. The germline V gene encodes CDR1 GTSNPN and CDR2 SVGIG (reference sequence). CDR3 nucleotides: TGTGCCTGGAGTACAGGGGGCGGTTTTATCACTGAAGCTTTCTTT. Its translation is CAWSTGGGFITEAFF.

The CDR3 spells CASSYFTSTDTQYF. The DNA for the CDR3 is TGTGCCAGCAGCTATTTTACTAGCACAGATACGCAGTATTTT. This rearrangement joins TRBV27 to TRBJ2-3; no firm D call. CDR3 length equals 14 residues. Trimming took off 6 bases at V and 0 bases at J, with 10 bases between the two ends. CDR1 and CDR2 (germline): MNHEY, SMNVEV (reference sequence).

This clone was found a few times. V is TRBV20-1 and J is TRBJ1-4; D uncertain. The CDR3 loop spans 11 amino acids. The germline CDR1 and CDR2 sequences are DFQATT and SNEGSKA (reference sequence). V was clipped by 7 bases and J by 4 bases, with 7 bases between them. CDR3 in amino acids: CSGALNEKLFF. The CDR3 nucleotides read TGCAGTGGGGCCCTTAATGAAAAACTGTTTTTT.

The chain joins TRBV19 to TRBJ2-1; 10 bases map to TRBD2. This CDR3 has 16 amino acids. The J segment lost 4 bases and the V segment lost 4 bases, leaving 7 bases of the junction unmatched. CDR1 and CDR2 (germline): LNHDA, SQIVND (reference sequence). In nucleotides, the CDR3 is TGTGCCAGTAGTACTAGCGGGGGCTCCTTTTACAATGAGCAGTTCTTC. It specifies CASSTSGGSFYNEQFF.

The chain combines TRBV12-3 or TRBV12-4 with TRBJ2-4; tentative D call: TRBD2 (6 bases). The CDR3 contains 13 residues. Trimming removed 2 bases from V and 11 bases from J, with 13 bases in between. The CDR3 sequence: CASSLRQEGFQYF. The DNA of the CDR3 is TGTGCCAGCAGTTTAAGGCAGGAGGGATTTCAGTACTTC.

This clone was counted a single time. The gene calls are TRBV11-2 and TRBJ2-5; 9 bases map to TRBD2. With 4 bases clipped from V and 5 bases from J, the junction kept 8 bases outside the gene matches. Looked up from germline, CDR1 is SGHAT and CDR2 is FQNNGV. The CDR3 has 15 residues. The CDR3 region is CASSSLRGGRETQYF. CDR3 coding DNA: TGTGCCAGCAGCTCATTGCGGGGGGGCCGCGAGACCCAGTACTTC.

The J gene is TRBJ2-1, the V gene TRBV27, with TRBD1 identical over 10 bases. V shed 5 bases, J shed 5 bases, and the junction held 6 bases outside the gene matches. The CDR3 runs 15 residues. The germline V gene encodes CDR1 MNHEY and CDR2 SMNVEV (reference sequence). The CDR3 is CASSIPGQGNNEQFF. In DNA form, the CDR3 reads TGTGCCAGCAGTATACCGGGACAGGGGAACAATGAGCAGTTCTTC.

The chain combines TRBV5-1 with TRBJ2-2; the match to TRBD2 covers 10 bases. The trim removed 5 bases at V and 4 bases at J, leaving 8 bases unmatched. Germline assignment: CDR1 SGHRS and CDR2 YFSETQ. There are 16 residues in the CDR3. The CDR3 bases are TGCGCCAGCAGAGCTAGCGGGAGTAGGGGCACCGGGGAGCTGTTTTTT. It translates to CASRASGSRGTGELFF.

J is TRBJ2-7 and V is TRBV7-9; 7 nucleotides line up with TRBD1. The CDR3 is made up of 17 amino acids. Germline loops: CDR1 SEHNR, CDR2 FQNEAQ (reference sequence). J gave up 0 bases and V 2 bases, and 10 bases lay outside the gene matches. The CDR3 spells CASSLSSGTDFSYEQYF. The DNA for the CDR3 is TGTGCCAGCAGCTTATCCTCCGGGACAGATTTCTCCTACGAGCAGTACTTC.